The clone carrying this TCR beta chain is labeled medium-sized. What it recognizes is unknown. The sample originates from a study of CD4+ T cells in melanoma. Looked up from germline, CDR1 is MNHEY and CDR2 is SVGAGI. The length of the CDR3 is 13 residues. Trimming pared 7 bases from V and 1 base from J, leaving 10 bases between. This table comes from immunoSEQ multiplex PCR, and its TCRdb copy is limited to in-frame clones, with some not included. The data contain thousands of clones, around 66% of them singletons. Study results and caveats: In melanoma, neoantigen-specific CD4+ T cells reportedly differed in differentiation state. A reported correlation linked neoantigen-specific CD4+ T cells to CD8+, macrophage and B cell function.

Sequenced: cells from a culture (not recorded whether cultured in vitro). The V gene is TRBV6-5, the J gene TRBJ1-1; D perhaps matches TRBD1 (6 bases). The receptor was derived from a human donor with melanoma. The CDR3 DNA follows: TGTGCCAGCATCTGGACAGAGAACACTGAAGCTTTCTTT. This gives the protein CASIWTENTEAFF.